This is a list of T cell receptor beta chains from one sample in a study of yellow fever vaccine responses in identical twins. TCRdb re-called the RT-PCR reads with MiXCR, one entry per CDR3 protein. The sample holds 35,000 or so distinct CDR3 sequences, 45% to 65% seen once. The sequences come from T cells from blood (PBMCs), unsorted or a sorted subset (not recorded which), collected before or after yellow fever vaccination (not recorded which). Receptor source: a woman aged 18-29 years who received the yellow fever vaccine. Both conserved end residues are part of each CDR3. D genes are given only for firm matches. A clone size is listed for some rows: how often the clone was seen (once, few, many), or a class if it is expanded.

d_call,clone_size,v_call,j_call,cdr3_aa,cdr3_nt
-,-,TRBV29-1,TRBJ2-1,CSVARIRAYNEQFF,TGCAGCGTTGCAAGGATCAGGGCATACAATGAGCAGTTCTTC
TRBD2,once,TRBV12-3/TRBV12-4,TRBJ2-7,CASSYEGGPYEQYF,TGTGCCAGCAGTTACGAGGGAGGGCCCTACGAGCAGTACTTC
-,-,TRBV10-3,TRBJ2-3,CATTGTDTQYF,TGTGCTACTACCGGCACAGATACGCAGTATTTT
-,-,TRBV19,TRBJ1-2,CASSIDRSYGYTF,TGTGCCAGTAGTATAGACAGAAGTTATGGCTACACCTTC
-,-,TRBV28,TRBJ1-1,CASSLRPPWYTEAFF,TGTGCCAGCAGTTTACGCCCCCCTTGGTACACTGAAGCTTTCTTT
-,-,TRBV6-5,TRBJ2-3,CASSYSWQGGLTDTQYF,TGTGCCAGCAGTTACTCGTGGCAGGGAGGTTTGACAGATACGCAGTATTTT
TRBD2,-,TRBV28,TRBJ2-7,CASSFYSGRLGYEQYF,TGTGCCAGCAGTTTCTATAGCGGGAGGCTTGGGTACGAGCAGTACTTC
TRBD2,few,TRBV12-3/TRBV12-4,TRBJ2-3,CANGGETDTQYF,TGTGCCAATGGGGGGGAGACAGATACGCAGTATTTT
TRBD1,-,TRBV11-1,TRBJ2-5,CASSRWTGEETQYF,TGTGCCAGCAGCAGATGGACAGGGGAAGAGACCCAGTACTTC
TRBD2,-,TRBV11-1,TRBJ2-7,CASSLSSGGPYEQYF,TGTGCCAGCAGCTTATCTTCGGGGGGACCCTACGAGCAGTACTTC
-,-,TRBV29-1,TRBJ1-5,CSVVAGNSNQPQHF,TGCAGCGTTGTGGCCGGGAATAGCAATCAGCCCCAGCATTTT
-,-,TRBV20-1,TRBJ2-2,CSASPGQNTGELFF,TGCAGTGCCTCACCGGGACAGAACACCGGGGAGCTGTTTTTT
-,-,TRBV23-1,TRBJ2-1,CASSLTQGLNEQFF,TGCGCCAGCAGTCTAACTCAGGGGTTAAATGAGCAGTTCTTC
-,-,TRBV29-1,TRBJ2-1,CSVRQGMDNEQFF,TGCAGCGTTCGCCAGGGTATGGACAATGAGCAGTTCTTC
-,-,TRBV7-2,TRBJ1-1,CASSLAPGANTEAFF,TGTGCCAGCAGCTTAGCCCCAGGGGCGAACACTGAAGCTTTCTTT
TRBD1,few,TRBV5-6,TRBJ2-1,CASSAGTGGYNEQFF,TGTGCCAGCAGCGCCGGCACAGGGGGCTACAATGAGCAGTTCTTC
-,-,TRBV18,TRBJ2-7,CASSPGETAYEQYF,TGTGCCAGCTCACCAGGGGAGACAGCCTACGAGCAGTACTTC
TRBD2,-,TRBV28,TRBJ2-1,CASSLPPWREVANEQFF,TGTGCCAGCAGTTTACCCCCTTGGCGGGAGGTGGCGAATGAGCAGTTCTTC
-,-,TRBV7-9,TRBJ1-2,CASSLSGGVGYTF,TGTGCCAGCAGCTTATCCGGGGGTGTCGGCTACACCTTC
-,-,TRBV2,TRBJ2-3,CASSLDGFTDTQYF,TGTGCCAGCAGCCTGGACGGTTTCACAGATACGCAGTATTTT
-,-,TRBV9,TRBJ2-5,CASSVGGTAQETQYF,TGTGCCAGCAGCGTAGGCGGGACGGCCCAAGAGACCCAGTACTTC
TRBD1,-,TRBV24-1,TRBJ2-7,CATSDPTGIEQYF,TGTGCCACCAGTGACCCGACAGGGATCGAGCAGTACTTC
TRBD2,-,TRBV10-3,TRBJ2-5,CAISEKGVAGSQETQYF,TGTGCCATCAGTGAAAAAGGGGTAGCGGGGTCCCAAGAGACCCAGTACTTC
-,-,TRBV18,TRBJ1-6,CASSSRDSYNSPLHF,TGTGCCAGCTCATCCCGGGACTCATATAATTCACCCCTCCACTTT
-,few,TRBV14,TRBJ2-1,CASSTWSSHNEQFF,TGTGCCAGCAGCACCTGGAGCTCCCACAATGAGCAGTTCTTC
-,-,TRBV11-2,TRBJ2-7,CASKGGYEQYF,TGTGCCAGCAAAGGGGGGTACGAGCAGTACTTC
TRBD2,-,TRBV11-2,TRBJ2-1,CASRWTSGRADEQFF,TGTGCCAGCAGATGGACTAGCGGGAGGGCCGATGAGCAGTTCTTC
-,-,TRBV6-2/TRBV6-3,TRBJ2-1,CATVADTSNEQFF,TGTGCCACCGTAGCGGACACCTCCAATGAGCAGTTCTTC
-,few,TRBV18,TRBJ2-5,CASSRSGKQETQYF,TGTGCCAGCTCAAGGTCAGGGAAACAAGAGACCCAGTACTTC
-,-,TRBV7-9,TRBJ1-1,CASSFGNTEAFF,TGTGCCAGCAGCTTTGGGAACACTGAAGCTTTCTTT
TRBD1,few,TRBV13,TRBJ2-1,CASSHDRDNEQFF,TGTGCCAGCAGCCACGACAGGGACAATGAGCAGTTCTTC
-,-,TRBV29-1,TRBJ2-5,CSPKLLLRETQYF,TGCAGCCCAAAATTGTTACTTAGGGAGACCCAGTACTTC
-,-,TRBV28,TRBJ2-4,CASRPGRRNIQYF,TGTGCCAGCAGACCGGGACGAAGAAACATTCAGTACTTC
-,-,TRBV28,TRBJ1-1,CASSSLVGDTEAFF,TGTGCCAGCAGTTCCCTTGTCGGGGACACTGAAGCTTTCTTT
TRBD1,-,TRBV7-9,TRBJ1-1,CASSSTGGRTEAFF,TGTGCCAGCAGCTCTACAGGGGGAAGGACTGAAGCTTTCTTT
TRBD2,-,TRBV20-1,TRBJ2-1,CSARVGSGDYNEQFF,TGCAGTGCTAGAGTCGGTAGCGGGGATTACAATGAGCAGTTCTTC
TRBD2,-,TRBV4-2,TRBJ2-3,CASSQISGNTDTQYF,TGTGCCAGCAGCCAGATCAGCGGGAACACAGATACGCAGTATTTT
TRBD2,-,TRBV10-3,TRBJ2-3,CAISLTSGRADTQYF,TGTGCCATCAGCCTGACTAGCGGGAGAGCAGATACGCAGTATTTT
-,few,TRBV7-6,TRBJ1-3,CASSPGPGSGNTIYF,TGTGCCAGCAGCCCCGGCCCAGGCTCTGGAAACACCATATATTTT
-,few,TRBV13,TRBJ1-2,CASSLSDYGYTF,TGTGCCAGCTCCCTCTCGGACTATGGCTACACCTTC
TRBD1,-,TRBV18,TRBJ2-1,CASSPPPTGGVYNEQFF,TGTGCCAGCTCACCACCTCCGACAGGGGGCGTTTACAATGAGCAGTTCTTC
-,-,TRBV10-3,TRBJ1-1,CAISEGIVINTEAFF,TGTGCCATCAGTGAGGGGATAGTGATAAACACTGAAGCTTTCTTT
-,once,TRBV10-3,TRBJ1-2,CAIYPGTINFNTF,TGTGCCATCTATCCGGGGACCATCAACTTCAACACCTTC
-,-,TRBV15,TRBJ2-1,CATSSRRWSVGWGNEQFF,TGTGCCACCAGCAGTCGACGGTGGTCCGTAGGTTGGGGCAATGAGCAGTTCTTC
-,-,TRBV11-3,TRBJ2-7,CASSRSSYEQYF,TGTGCCAGCAGCCGCTCATCCTACGAGCAGTACTTC
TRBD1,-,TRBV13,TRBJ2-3,CASTQQGAYTDTQYF,TGTGCCAGCACCCAACAGGGGGCATACACAGATACGCAGTATTTT
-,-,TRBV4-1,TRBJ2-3,CASSAGTGDTQYF,TGCGCCAGCAGTGCGGGAACCGGAGATACGCAGTATTTT
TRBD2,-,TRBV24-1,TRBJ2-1,CATRRGGSDNEQFF,TGTGCCACCAGGAGGGGAGGGTCAGACAATGAGCAGTTCTTC
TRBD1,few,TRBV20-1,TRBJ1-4,CSATTGARDREKLFF,TGCAGTGCAACCACAGGGGCTAGAGATCGTGAAAAACTGTTTTTT
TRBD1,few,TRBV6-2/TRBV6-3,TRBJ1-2,CASSYLDRGYGYTF,TGTGCCAGCAGTTACCTCGACAGGGGATATGGCTACACCTTC
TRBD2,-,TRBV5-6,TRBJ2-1,CASSLPVTSGNEQFF,TGTGCCAGCAGCTTGCCCGTGACTAGCGGTAATGAGCAGTTCTTC
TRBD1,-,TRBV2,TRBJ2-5,CASYGDRVETQYF,TGTGCCAGCTATGGGGACAGGGTAGAGACCCAGTACTTC
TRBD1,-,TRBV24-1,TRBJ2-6,CATSDRTGGAGANVLTF,TGTGCCACCAGTGATAGGACAGGGGGCGCTGGGGCCAACGTCCTGACTTTC